Following are 4 T cell receptor beta chains from one sample sequenced in a study of CD8+CD57+ T cells in acquired aplastic anemia. Genomic DNA acted as the template from which TCR beta VDJ combination and CDR3 sequence profiling were carried out. MiXCR was run by TCRdb on the reads, yielding one entry per CDR3 protein. The sample holds under 40,000 distinct CDR3 sequences, under 80% seen once. Material for sequencing was sorted CD4+, CD8+, or CD8+CD57+ T cells (not recorded which) from PBMCs. The receptors come from a human donor in good health, serving as a control.

V is TRBV19 and J is TRBJ2-7, with 7 positions matching TRBD1. The CDR3 loop spans 17 amino acids. Per germline, CDR1 LNHDA and CDR2 SQIVND (reference sequence). J lost 7 bases, V lost 4 bases, and 19 bases had no gene match. CDR3 bases: TGTGCCAGTAGTACCACCGCCCCGGGACAGTCCTCGGGGGAGCAGTACTTC. Protein product: CASSTTAPGQSSGEQYF.

The chain joins TRBV13 to TRBJ1-4; D not certain. Between the trimmed V and J ends, which lost 0 bases and 14 bases, there was a span of 10 bases. Germline loops: CDR1 PRHDT, CDR2 FYEKMQ (reference sequence). The CDR3 is 12 amino acids. The CDR3 here is CASSLGSKDLFF. The DNA of the CDR3 is TGTGCCAGCAGCTTAGGATCCAAGGATCTGTTTTTT.

The chain uses TRBV5-1 and TRBJ2-5; D remains ambiguous. The V gene's germline CDR1 is SGHRS and CDR2 YFSETQ. This CDR3 has 12 amino acids. V lost 1 base and J lost 5, with 6 bases in between. For the CDR3, the DNA is TGCGCCAGCAGCTTGTTCCGGGAGACCCAGTACTTC. Residues: CASSLFRETQYF. The whole variable domain, remainder taken from reference TRBV5-1 and TRBJ2-5, is KAGVTQTPRYLIKTRGQQVTLSCSPISGHRSVSWYQQTPGQGLQFLFEYFSETQRNKGNFPGRFSGRQFSNSRSEMNVSTLELGDSALYLCASSLFRETQYFGPGTRLLVL.

The gene calls are TRBV29-1 and TRBJ1-1; D may be TRBD1 (5 bases). CDR1 is SQVTM and CDR2 is ANQGSEA in the germline V gene. CDR3 length: 12 amino acids. The V end was cut by 5 bases, the J end by 4 bases, with 11 bases between. The CDR3 region is CSVLLGGTEAFF. Here the CDR3 DNA reads TGCAGCGTTCTACTGGGGGGCACTGAAGCTTTCTTT.